This T cell receptor (beta chain) was documented in a study of high-grade serous ovarian cancer treatment subgroups. Study results and caveats: Repertoire similarity ranged roughly 0.11 to 0.8 between tumors of one patient.

Tumor tissue was taken before any definitive surgery or chemotherapy was given. The CDR3 length is 12 residues. From germline, CDR1 is SQVTM and CDR2 ANQGSEA. With 4 bases removed from V and 5 bases from J, the gap between germline ends came to 12 bases. This table comes from immunoSEQ multiplex PCR, and its TCRdb copy is limited to in-frame clones, with some not included. Counted here are approximately 8,900 clones, 70% to 90% occurring once; the ten biggest clones make up around 1.7%. For this clone: Its antigen is currently unknown.

The sample consisted of tumor tissue. The sequence came from a human donor with high-grade serous ovarian cancer. The gene calls are TRBV29-1 and TRBJ2-7; possible D gene TRBD1, 6 bases. DNA of the CDR3: TGCAGCGTTGGGAACAGACAGGACGAGCAGTACTTC. This encodes CSVGNRQDEQYF.